Each of the 29 T cell receptor beta chains below was sequenced from the same sample in a study of blood T cell repertoires in COVID-19. Profiled with immunoSEQ multiplex PCR; TCRdb holds only in-frame clones, not every one. The sample consists of around 26,000 clones, 80% of them appearing once. Sequencing input: peripheral blood. The source is a woman at least 80 years old with acute or convalescent COVID-19.

V is TRBV2 and J is TRBJ1-2; D perhaps matches TRBD1 (6 bases). Germline V gives CDR1 SNHLY, CDR2 FYNNEI. The V gene lost 11 bases and the J gene lost 5 bases, with 21 bases spanning the gap. The CDR3 extends over 14 amino acids. The chain's CDR3 is CAPNIGRGDYGYTF. CDR3 nucleotides: TGTGCCCCAAATATTGGGAGGGGGGATTATGGCTACACCTTC.

The CDR3 sequence is CASSRDRDYNSPLHF. CDR3 in DNA: TGTGCCAGCAGCCGGGACAGGGACTATAATTCACCCCTCCACTTT. The chain carries TRBV3-1 (or the pseudogene TRBV3-2) and TRBJ1-6; 9 bases agree with TRBD1. Germline CDR1 and CDR2: LGHDT and YNNKEL (reference sequence). V lost 4 bases and J lost 3; bases outside the gene matches: 1. The CDR3 has 15 amino acids.

The genes are TRBV18 and TRBJ2-7, with 11 positions matching TRBD1. V was clipped by 6 bases and J by 0 bases; unmatched bases: 4. Germline CDR1 KGHSH, CDR2 LQKENI. There are 15 residues in the CDR3. In DNA form, the CDR3 reads TGTGCCAGCTCGCCCGGGACAGGGGGCTCCTACGAGCAGTACTTC. Amino acids: CASSPGTGGSYEQYF.

This clone was counted only a few times. The chain employs TRBV19 and TRBJ1-5; D uncertain. Germline-derived CDR1 and CDR2 are LNHDA and SQIVND (reference sequence). V gave up 6 bases and J gave up 6 bases, with 21 bases separating them. The CDR3 is made up of 16 amino acids. CDR3 DNA sequence: TGTGCCAGTAGGATGGGAGGTCTCCTCCGGAGTCAGCCCCAGCATTTT. Protein: CASRMGGLLRSQPQHF.

The V and J genes are TRBV14 and TRBJ1-2; TRBD1 matches at 10 bases. This CDR3 is 16 amino acids long. Per germline, CDR1 SGHDN and CDR2 FVKESK. V shed 4 bases and J 4 bases; nucleotides not matched to a gene: 9. CDR3 bases: TGTGCCAGCAGCCTGGGACAGGGGAAAGTGGGCTATGGCTACACCTTC. Translation: CASSLGQGKVGYGYTF. Full variable domain (outside the CDR3, taken from reference TRBV14 and TRBJ1-2): EAGVTQFPSHSVIEKGQTVTLRCDPISGHDNLYWYRRVMGKEIKFLLHFVKESKQDESGMPNNRFLAERTGGTYSTLKVQPAELEDSGVYFCASSLGQGKVGYGYTFGSGTRLTVV.

This clone was seen a handful of times. V is TRBV20-1 and J is TRBJ1-1; 7 bases are a match to TRBD1. The J segment lost 10 bases and the V segment lost 4 bases, leaving 6 bases of the junction unmatched. The CDR3 consists of 11 residues. Germline V CDR1 and CDR2: DFQATT, SNEGSKA (reference sequence). The CDR3, as DNA: TGCAGTGCTACAACAGGGGATGGAGCTTTCTTT. Residues: CSATTGDGAFF.

This sequence joins TRBV19 and TRBJ2-1; D is possibly TRBD1 (5 bases). This CDR3 contains 14 residues. V gave up 4 bases and J gave up 9 bases, with 16 bases separating them. Germline V gives CDR1 LNHDA, CDR2 SQIVND (reference sequence). The CDR3: CASSTQDGAGEQFF. In DNA, the CDR3 is TGTGCCAGTAGTACCCAAGATGGGGCAGGTGAGCAGTTCTTC.

The rearrangement links TRBV24-1 to TRBJ1-1; 9 nucleotides agree with TRBD1. V trimming: 4 bases; J trimming: 5 bases; junction bases outside the gene matches: 16. Germline lookup yields CDR1 KGHDR and CDR2 SFDVKD. This CDR3 region has 18 residues. CDR3 protein: CATSESPGQGFWRTEAFF. Written as DNA, the CDR3 is TGTGCCACCAGTGAATCTCCAGGACAGGGGTTTTGGAGAACTGAAGCTTTCTTT.

The V call is TRBV6-5, the J call TRBJ2-5, with 7 bases aligning to TRBD1. The CDR3 length is 14 residues. The germline CDR1 and CDR2 sequences are MNHEY and SVGAGI. The trim removed 6 bases at V and 1 base at J, leaving 5 bases unmatched. The CDR3 sequence: CASRNRQGQETQYF. CDR3 DNA: TGTGCCAGCAGAAACCGACAGGGCCAAGAGACCCAGTACTTC.

This chain joins TRBV21-1 and TRBJ2-2; the table assigns TRBD1, which was not confirmed against the DNA. TRBV21-1 represents a pseudogene. The CDR3 has 14 amino acids. The CDR3 sequence is CASSATGSGWELFF. The DNA for the CDR3 is TGTGCCAGCAGCGCCACAGGGTCCGGCTGGGAGCTGTTTTTT.

In this sample, this clone turned up a few times. The chain couples TRBV11-2 to TRBJ1-4; 7 bases are shared with TRBD1. Germline assignment: CDR1 SGHAT and CDR2 FQNNGV. This CDR3 has 15 amino acids. V was pared by 0 bases and J by 4 bases, with 2 bases of the junction left unmatched. The chain's CDR3 is CASSLEAGGNEKLFF. The CDR3 region has the DNA TGTGCCAGCAGCTTAGAGGCAGGGGGTAATGAAAAACTGTTTTTT.

This rearrangement joins TRBV4-2 to TRBJ1-4; D might be TRBD1 (5 bases). Germline V gene lookup returns CDR1 LGHNA and CDR2 YNFKEQ. Trimming shortened V by 4 bases and J by 0 bases, and 9 bases separated the two germline ends. This CDR3 region has 15 residues. For the CDR3, the DNA is TGTGCCAGCAGCCCCAGGGTTGCAACTAATGAAAAACTGTTTTTT. This sequence encodes CASSPRVATNEKLFF.

This clone was seen just once. The chain combines TRBV30 with TRBJ2-1, with TRBD2 matching 8 bases. This CDR3 region has 14 residues. Germline V CDR1 and CDR2: GTSNPN, SVGIG (reference sequence). Losses at the gene ends were 5 bases for V and 4 bases for J; bases not matched to a gene: 7. The CDR3 DNA reads TGTGCCTGGGGACGACTAGCGCGATACAATGAGCAGTTCTTC. This sequence encodes CAWGRLARYNEQFF.

The chain combines TRBV10-3 with TRBJ1-2; no definite D call. Germline assignment: CDR1 ENHRY and CDR2 SYGVKD. The CDR3 is 13 amino acids. The V gene lost 11 bases and the J gene lost 4 bases, with 17 bases spanning the gap. As DNA, the CDR3 is TGTGCCGGCCGAGCTGAGGCAGCCTATGGCTACACCTTC. As protein: CAGRAEAAYGYTF.

The CDR3 DNA is TGTGCCAGCTCACCGACAGGGGGTCTGTTAAATGAGCAGTTCTTC. Its protein is CASSPTGGLLNEQFF. The V and J genes are TRBV18 and TRBJ2-1; 9 positions agree with TRBD1. The length of the CDR3 is 15 residues. Germline trimming cut 3 bases from V and 7 bases from J; bases unmatched to any gene: 7. From germline, CDR1 is KGHSH and CDR2 LQKENI.

The J gene is TRBJ2-3, the V gene TRBV4-1; D unresolved. Trimming pared 1 base from V and 0 bases from J, leaving 14 bases between. Germline assignment: CDR1 MGHRA and CDR2 YSYEKL. There are 17 residues in the CDR3. CDR3 coding DNA: TGCGCCAGCAGCCAAGCTGACATGGGTTTCAGCACAGATACGCAGTATTTT. It yields the protein CASSQADMGFSTDTQYF.

The V and J genes are TRBV29-1 and TRBJ2-5; TRBD1 agrees at 7 bases. Germline CDR1 SQVTM, CDR2 ANQGSEA. The CDR3 length is 15 residues. Trimming removed 2 bases from V and 1 base from J; junction bases left unmatched: 7. The CDR3: CSVETGAGFQETQYF. Written as DNA, the CDR3 is TGCAGCGTTGAAACAGGGGCCGGCTTCCAAGAGACCCAGTACTTC.

The V call is TRBV7-2, the J call TRBJ1-6, with TRBD1 identical over 7 bases. CDR3 size: 15 residues. Germline V gene data show CDR1 as SGHTA and CDR2 as FQGNSA. The junction had 8 bases not matched to a gene; V was cut back by 5 bases and J by 7 bases. The CDR3 loop is CASSPHRGLNSPLHF. As DNA, the CDR3 is TGTGCCAGCAGCCCACACAGGGGCCTAAATTCACCCCTCCACTTT.

This sequence joins TRBV28 and TRBJ1-5; 7 bases fit TRBD1. V shed 6 bases, J shed 1 base, and the junction held 9 bases outside the gene matches. The CDR3 contains 16 residues. Germline values: CDR1 MDHEN, CDR2 SYDVKM. The CDR3 DNA follows: TGTGCCAGCAGGCCGATCCAGGGGGGCAGCAATCAGCCCCAGCATTTT. It is translated as CASRPIQGGSNQPQHF.

Remarks on this clone: One junction end disagrees with the germline gene, perhaps due to a read error. The chain links TRBV5-6 to TRBJ2-3; the match to TRBD2 covers 14 bases. CDR1 is SGHDT, CDR2 YYEEEE, per germline. This CDR3 is 15 amino acids long. CDR3 residues: CASSLREGSTSGRAF. CDR3 nucleotides: TGTGCCAGCAGCTTGAGGGAGGGTTCGACTAGCGGGAGGGCCTTT.

A few counts support this clone. The rearrangement links TRBV12-3 or TRBV12-4 to TRBJ1-1, with D maybe TRBD1 (6 bases). This CDR3 has 13 residues. Between the trimmed V and J ends, which lost 6 bases and 2 bases, there was a span of 10 bases. The CDR3 loop reads CASRRTVNTEAFF. The CDR3 DNA is TGTGCCAGCAGGAGGACAGTAAACACTGAAGCTTTCTTT.

The gene calls are TRBV5-6 and TRBJ2-3; the match to TRBD2 covers 11 bases. The CDR3 is made up of 17 amino acids. Germline values: CDR1 SGHDT, CDR2 YYEEEE. V lost 4 bases and J lost 3; bases outside the gene matches: 10. As DNA, the CDR3 is TGTGCCAGCAGCCTAAAAACTAGCGGGAGTGGGACAGATACGCAGTATTTT. The encoded protein is CASSLKTSGSGTDTQYF. Complete variable domain (other parts from reference TRBV5-6 and TRBJ2-3): DAGVTQSPTHLIKTRGQQVTLRCSPKSGHDTVSWYQQALGQGPQFIFQYYEEEERQRGNFPDRFSGHQFPNYSSELNVNALLLGDSALYLCASSLKTSGSGTDTQYFGPGTRLTVL.

This chain joins TRBV9 and TRBJ1-3; D might be TRBD1 (6 bases). CDR3 length: 15 amino acids. With 0 bases removed from V and 4 bases from J, the gap between germline ends came to 11 bases. Looked up from germline, CDR1 is SGDLS and CDR2 is YYNGEE. The CDR3 region has the DNA TGTGCCAGCAGCGTAGTCCCAGGGGAAGGAAACACCATATATTTT. Translating it yields CASSVVPGEGNTIYF. Using reference TRBV9 and TRBJ1-3 for the parts outside the CDR3, the full variable domain is DSGVTQTPKHLITATGQRVTLRCSPRSGDLSVYWYQQSLDQGLQFLIQYYNGEERAKGNILERFSAQQFPDLHSELNLSSLELGDSALYFCASSVVPGEGNTIYFGEGSWLTVV.

The genes are TRBV2 and TRBJ1-2; D is possibly TRBD1 (6 bases). V shed 6 bases and J shed 2 bases, with 13 bases lying between them. The V gene's germline CDR1 is SNHLY and CDR2 FYNNEI. The CDR3 contains 14 residues. This CDR3 is CASSPGTLNYGYTF. CDR3 DNA: TGTGCCAGCAGCCCCGGGACACTAAACTATGGCTACACCTTC.

The sample holds one count of this clone. The chain employs TRBV6-1 and TRBJ1-1, with TRBD1 matching 7 bases. CDR3 length: 14 amino acids. Germline CDR1 and CDR2: MNHNS and SASEGT. V was clipped by 5 bases and J by 5 bases; unmatched bases: 8. In DNA form, the CDR3 reads TGTGCCAGCAGTTTGGACAGGACGGGGACTGAAGCTTTCTTT. Translation: CASSLDRTGTEAFF.

Concerning this clone: One end of the junction fails to match germline, which may point to a read error. The chain uses TRBV5-5 and TRBJ2-7; 9 bases fit TRBD1. The CDR3 loop spans 14 amino acids. The germline CDR1 and CDR2 sequences are SGHKS and YYEKEE (reference sequence). The DNA for the CDR3 is TGTCCCAGCAGCTTCGACAGGGGGGGGTACGAGCAGTACTTC. It specifies CPSSFDRGGYEQYF. The full variable domain, rest sourced from reference TRBV5-5 and TRBJ2-7, is DAGVTQSPTHLIKTRGQQVTLRCSPISGHKSVSWYQQVLGQGPQFIFQYYEKEERGRGNFPDRFSARQFPNYSSELNVNALLLGDSALYLCPSSFDRGGYEQYFGPGTRLTVT.

The CDR3 bases are TGTGCCAGCAGCCAAGTCACCACTTCGGGGGAGCAGTTCTTC. Protein: CASSQVTTSGEQFF. The J gene is TRBJ2-1, the V gene TRBV3-1 (or the pseudogene TRBV3-2); D may be TRBD2 (5 bases). Trimming cost V 1 base and J 10 bases, with 14 bases left between them. Germline V lookup: CDR1 LGHDT, CDR2 YNNKEL (reference sequence). The CDR3 contains 14 residues.

The CDR3 spells CASAPVGGIEKLFF. The CDR3, as DNA: TGTGCTAGTGCCCCAGTAGGGGGTATTGAAAAACTGTTTTTT. V is TRBV12-5 and J is TRBJ1-4, with D perhaps TRBD1 (6 bases). The ends were cut back, 7 bases at V and 7 bases at J, with 16 bases in the middle. The germline V gene has CDR1 LGHNT and CDR2 FRNRAP. The CDR3 runs to 14 residues.

This clone was seen a handful of times. The chain recombines TRBV5-1 with TRBJ1-2, with a weak D call TRBD1 (6 bases). The ends were cut back, 1 base at V and 3 bases at J, with 7 bases in the middle. The CDR3 loop spans 13 amino acids. Per the germline V gene, CDR1 is SGHRS and CDR2 is YFSETQ. The CDR3 sequence: CASSLKGDYGYTF. Here the CDR3 DNA reads TGCGCCAGCAGCTTGAAGGGGGACTATGGCTACACCTTC.